The 12 T cell receptor beta chains presented below share a single source sample, sequenced in a study of T cells in Graves' hyperthyroidism and ophthalmopathy. TCR beta CDR3 region amplification was performed from RNA transcripts. The HTBI primer set served for first-round RT-PCR of the TCR CDR3. TCRdb reprocessed the multiplex PCR reads via MiXCR and lists one record per CDR3 protein. Of a few hundred thousand distinct CDR3 sequences in the sample, 35% to 55% were seen once. Sequencing was done on a sample of peripheral blood or thyroid tissue (not recorded which). All receptors derive from an adult woman with Graves' disease, either hyperthyroidism or ophthalmopathy (not recorded which).

The CDR3 DNA sequence: TGTGCCAGCACAGGACAGGGTTATGGAGCTTTCTTT. This encodes CASTGQGYGAFF. The V gene is TRBV9, the J gene TRBJ1-1; 8 positions agree with TRBD1. The CDR3 length is 12 residues. CDR1 is SGDLS and CDR2 is YYNGEE in the germline V gene. The J segment lost 10 bases and the V segment lost 6 bases, leaving 8 bases of the junction unmatched.

The CDR3 loop is CASSLQGGTAHEQYF. The CDR3 coding sequence is TGTGCCAGCAGCTTACAGGGTGGGACCGCTCACGAGCAGTACTTC. The chain links TRBV7-2 to TRBJ2-7; either TRBD1 or TRBD2 may supply D (5 bases each). The V end was cut by 2 bases, the J end by 5 bases, with 16 bases between. Germline V CDR1 and CDR2: SGHTA, FQGNSA. The CDR3 contains 15 residues.

The chain carries TRBV12-3 or TRBV12-4 and TRBJ1-2; the match to TRBD1 covers 7 bases. This CDR3 comprises 13 residues. The J segment lost 6 bases and the V segment lost 7 bases, leaving 8 bases of the junction unmatched. The CDR3 loop reads CASTPTGTHGYTF. The CDR3 bases are TGTGCCAGCACCCCGACAGGGACGCATGGCTACACCTTC.

With regard to this clonotype: The junction departs from germline at one end; a sequencing error may be responsible. The CDR3, as DNA: TGTGCCAGCAGCCCACGGGACAGCTGG. Protein product: CASSPRDSW. The chain couples TRBV14 to TRBJ1-3; 7 nucleotides match TRBD1. Germline loops: CDR1 SGHDN, CDR2 FVKESK. This CDR3 has 9 amino acids.

This clonotype has a count of ten or more. The chain combines TRBV5-1 with TRBJ1-1; 9 bases map to TRBD1. Germline V CDR1 and CDR2: SGHRS, YFSETQ. V was clipped by 0 bases and J by 0 bases; unmatched bases: 0. The CDR3 loop spans 15 amino acids. The chain's CDR3 is CASSLGTGVNTEAFF. The CDR3 DNA follows: TGCGCCAGCAGCTTGGGGACAGGGGTGAACACTGAAGCTTTCTTT.

This chain joins TRBV10-3 and TRBJ2-5; 15 nucleotides match TRBD2. CDR1 and CDR2 from the germline V gene are ENHRY and SYGVKD. The CDR3 extends over 16 amino acids. V lost 5 bases to trimming and J lost 4 bases; unmatched junction nucleotides: 5. The CDR3 DNA follows: TGTGCCATCAGTTGGACTAGCGGGAGGGCCACAGAGACCCAGTACTTC. It encodes CAISWTSGRATETQYF.

This clonotype was found many times. The V call is TRBV7-8, the J call TRBJ2-5; 7 bases line up with TRBD1. Germline assignment: CDR1 SGHVS and CDR2 FQNEAQ. This CDR3 is built from 18 residues. The junction had 16 bases not matched to a gene; V was cut back by 1 base and J by 5 bases. The CDR3 is CASSLGRINRGSWETQYF. CDR3 DNA sequence: TGTGCCAGCAGCTTAGGGCGGATCAACAGGGGATCGTGGGAGACCCAGTACTTC.

This clonotype was seen many times. The chain combines TRBV19 with TRBJ2-7; 9 nucleotides align to TRBD1. The length of the CDR3 is 14 residues. With 8 bases clipped from V and 3 bases from J, the junction kept 8 bases outside the gene matches. Germline-derived CDR1 and CDR2 are LNHDA and SQIVND (reference sequence). CDR3 loop: CASAYRDRVYEQYF. CDR3 sequence (DNA): TGTGCCAGTGCCTACCGGGACAGGGTCTACGAGCAGTACTTC.

The table lists this clonotype with many counts. The gene calls are TRBV28 and TRBJ1-5, with D possibly being TRBD1 (6 bases). The CDR3 runs to 14 residues. Germline V gene lookup returns CDR1 MDHEN and CDR2 SYDVKM. V was pared by 5 bases and J by 3 bases, with 11 bases between. The CDR3: CASSHREYNQPQHF. The CDR3 DNA follows: TGTGCCAGCAGTCACAGGGAATACAATCAGCCCCAGCATTTT.

This clonotype was counted at least ten times. J is TRBJ2-5 and V is TRBV11-2, with TRBD1 matching over 8 bases. The length of the CDR3 is 15 residues. Germline lookup yields CDR1 SGHAT and CDR2 FQNNGV. The V segment lost 3 bases and the J segment 3 bases; nucleotides outside the gene matches: 6. The CDR3 spells CASSLWGTGKETQYF. The CDR3 DNA sequence: TGTGCCAGCAGCTTGTGGGGGACAGGAAAAGAGACCCAGTACTTC.

The chain couples TRBV19 to TRBJ1-4; the D is unclear. This CDR3 comprises 17 residues. Trimming removed 10 bases at V and 6 bases at J, with 27 bases between. CDR1 is LNHDA, CDR2 SQIVND, per germline (reference sequence). CDR3 region: CATGRRNRGGRHEKLFF. The DNA of the CDR3 is TGTGCCACTGGACGTCGCAACCGGGGAGGCCGACATGAAAAACTGTTTTTT. The variable domain in full, completed from reference TRBV19 and TRBJ1-4, reads DGGITQSPKYLFRKEGQNVTLSCEQNLNHDAMYWYRQDPGQGLRLIYYSQIVNDFQKGDIAEGYSVSREKKESFPLTVTSAQKNPTAFYLCATGRRNRGGRHEKLFFGSGTQLSVL.

The chain carries TRBV12-3 or TRBV12-4 and TRBJ1-1, with D possibly matching TRBD1 (6 bases). V shed 6 bases and J shed 1 base, with 12 bases lying between them. This CDR3 has 14 amino acids. CDR3 nucleotide sequence: TGTGCCAGCAGCAGACTGACAGGGAACACTGAAGCTTTCTTT. Translated, it gives CASSRLTGNTEAFF.